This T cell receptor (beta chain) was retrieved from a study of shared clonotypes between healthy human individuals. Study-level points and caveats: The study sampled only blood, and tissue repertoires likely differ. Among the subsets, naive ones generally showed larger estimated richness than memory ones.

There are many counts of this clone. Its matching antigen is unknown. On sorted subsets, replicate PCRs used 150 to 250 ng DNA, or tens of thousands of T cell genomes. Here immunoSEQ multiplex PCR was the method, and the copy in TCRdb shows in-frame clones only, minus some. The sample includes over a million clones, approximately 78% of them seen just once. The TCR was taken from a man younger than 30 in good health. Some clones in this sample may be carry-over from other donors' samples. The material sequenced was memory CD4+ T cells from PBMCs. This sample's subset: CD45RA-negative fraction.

CDR3 nucleotides: TGTGCCAGCAGGCCGACTAGCGGGAGGGGTGAGCAGTTCTTC. Translated: CASRPTSGRGEQFF. V gene TRBV14 combines with J gene TRBJ2-1, with TRBD2 identical over 14 bases. J lost 9 bases, V lost 6 bases, and 4 bases had no gene match. Germline CDR1 and CDR2: SGHDN and FVKESK. There are 14 residues in the CDR3. Together with reference TRBV14 and TRBJ2-1, the CDR3 gives the full variable domain: EAGVTQFPSHSVIEKGQTVTLRCDPISGHDNLYWYRRVMGKEIKFLLHFVKESKQDESGMPNNRFLAERTGGTYSTLKVQPAELEDSGVYFCASRPTSGRGEQFFGPGTRLTVL.